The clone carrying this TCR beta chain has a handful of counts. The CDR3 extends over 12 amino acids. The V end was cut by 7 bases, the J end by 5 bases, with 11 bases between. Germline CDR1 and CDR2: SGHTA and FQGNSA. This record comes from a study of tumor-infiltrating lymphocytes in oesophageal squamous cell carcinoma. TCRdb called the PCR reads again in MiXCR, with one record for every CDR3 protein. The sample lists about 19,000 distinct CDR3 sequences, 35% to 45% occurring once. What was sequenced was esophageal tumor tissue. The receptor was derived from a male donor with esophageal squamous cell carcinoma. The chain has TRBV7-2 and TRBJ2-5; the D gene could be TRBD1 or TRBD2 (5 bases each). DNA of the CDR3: TGTGCCAGCAACCCGGGACGTGAGACCCAGTACTTC. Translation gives CASNPGRETQYF.